One sample yielded the 8 T cell receptor beta chains listed below, sequenced in a study of cytomegalovirus exposure and HLA in healthy donors. Researchers ran the PCR with 60 Vbeta and 13 Jbeta primers. Data came from immunoSEQ multiplex PCR; TCRdb stores just in-frame clones and leaves some out. The data show over 150,000 clones, with 68% seen just once and just under 4.5% held by the top ten. Sequencing used PBMCs. The receptors come from a woman between 18 and 29 years old in good health and CMV-seropositive.

The chain has TRBV19 and TRBJ1-2; 9 positions match TRBD1. CDR1 and CDR2 from the germline V gene are LNHDA and SQIVND (reference sequence). J was trimmed by 6 bases and V by 5 bases; bases with no gene match: 19. The CDR3 covers 18 residues. DNA of the CDR3: TGTGCCAGTAGTTACGGAACAGGGGGCGAAACCGGGGAGAATGGCTACACCTTC. Amino acids: CASSYGTGGETGENGYTF.

The chain combines TRBV15 with TRBJ1-5; D unclear. V shed 0 bases and J shed 4 bases, with 13 bases lying between them. The CDR3 covers 16 residues. CDR1 is LNHNV, CDR2 YYDKDF, per germline (reference sequence). The CDR3 loop reads CATSRDGSRGNQPQHF. The CDR3 DNA reads as TGTGCCACCAGCAGAGATGGGAGCCGAGGGAATCAGCCCCAGCATTTT.

The chain is built from TRBV25-1 and TRBJ2-1, with D uncertain. Germline CDR1 and CDR2: MGHDK and SYGVNS. V lost 5 bases, J lost 10 bases, and 6 bases lay in between. This CDR3 has 10 amino acids. The CDR3 here is CASSLSEQFF. The CDR3 bases are TGTGCCAGCAGTCTGAGCGAGCAGTTCTTC. Full variable domain (outside the CDR3, taken from reference TRBV25-1 and TRBJ2-1): EADIYQTPRYLVIGTGKKITLECSQTMGHDKMYWYQQDPGMELHLIHYSYGVNSTEKGDLSSESTVSRIRTEHFPLTLESARPSHTSQYLCASSLSEQFFGPGTRLTVL.

This clone came up once. The chain joins TRBV6-5 to TRBJ2-5, with 8 bases fitting TRBD1. V shed 8 bases and J 4 bases; nucleotides not matched to a gene: 3. From germline, CDR1 is MNHEY and CDR2 SVGAGI. The CDR3 consists of 12 residues. In DNA form, the CDR3 reads TGTGCCAGCGGGACAGGAGGAGAGACCCAGTACTTC. Translating it yields CASGTGGETQYF.

The rearrangement links TRBV27 to TRBJ2-7; possibly TRBD2 for D (5 bases). The V end lost 7 bases, the J end lost 0 bases, and 16 bases lay between the germline ends. The CDR3 contains 15 residues. Germline CDR1 is MNHEY and CDR2 is SMNVEV (reference sequence). The CDR3 protein is CASNPRTVSSYEQYF. For the CDR3, the DNA is TGTGCCAGCAACCCCAGGACTGTCAGCTCCTACGAGCAGTACTTC.

The chain recombines TRBV6-1 with TRBJ2-3; 8 bases align to TRBD2. The CDR3 runs 13 residues. Germline CDR1 is MNHNS and CDR2 is SASEGT. J gave up 6 bases and V 7 bases, and 6 bases lay outside the gene matches. This chain's CDR3 is CASTPGGRDTQYF. The CDR3 DNA is TGTGCCAGCACCCCGGGGGGGAGGGATACGCAGTATTTT.

The V and J genes are TRBV18 and TRBJ1-2, with D perhaps matching TRBD1 (6 bases). CDR1 is KGHSH, CDR2 LQKENI, per germline. The length of the CDR3 is 13 residues. Trimming pared 5 bases from V and 8 bases from J, leaving 15 bases between. The CDR3 is CASSSSGEPGYTF. CDR3 in DNA: TGTGCCAGCTCATCCTCAGGGGAGCCAGGCTACACCTTC.

This clone occurred a few times. The rearrangement links TRBV5-4 to TRBJ2-5; the match to TRBD2 covers 12 bases. The CDR3 has 16 amino acids. Germline-derived CDR1 and CDR2 are SGHNT and YYREEE (reference sequence). Trimming removed 1 base from V and 7 bases from J; junction bases left unmatched: 8. DNA for the CDR3: TGTGCCAGCAGCTTGAGGACTAGCGGGAAGGGGGGGACCCAGTACTTC. This encodes CASSLRTSGKGGTQYF. The full variable domain, its missing parts supplied by reference TRBV5-4 and TRBJ2-5, is ETGVTQSPTHLIKTRGQQVTLRCSSQSGHNTVSWYQQALGQGPQFIFQYYREEENGRGNFPPRFSGLQFPNYSSELNVNALELDDSALYLCASSLRTSGKGGTQYFGPGTRLLVL.